The T cell receptor beta chain described here comes from a study of blood T cell repertoires in COVID-19. Study context: There were acute and convalescent COVID-19 samples, and they came from the United States, Italy and Spain.

Here immunoSEQ multiplex PCR was the method, and the copy in TCRdb shows in-frame clones only, minus some. The sample has some 340,000 clones, around 84% seen once. The CDR3 consists of 15 residues. CDR1 is SGHKS and CDR2 is YYEKEE in the germline V gene (reference sequence). V gave up 1 base and J gave up 0 bases, with 8 bases separating them. This sequence was found in a woman aged 18-29 years with acute or convalescent COVID-19. This chain uses TRBV5-5 with TRBJ1-5, with D unclear. The sequenced material came from peripheral blood. CDR3 loop: CASSLTGNSNQPQHF. For the CDR3, the DNA is TGTGCCAGCAGCTTGACCGGGAATAGCAATCAGCCCCAGCATTTT.